This entry concerns a single T cell receptor (beta chain). Its specificity is not known. The PCR employed 60 Vbeta primers together with 13 Jbeta primers. Sequenced by immunoSEQ multiplex PCR; TCRdb stores in-frame clones only, minus some. The sample records under 85,000 clones, 79% being singletons. This sample was included in a study of cytomegalovirus exposure and HLA in healthy donors. Notes on the study in general: A later analysis linked 15,000 to 20,000 TCR beta sequences to HLA alleles at 0.05 false discovery rate. Prior analysis indicated that the majority of TCR beta V segments exhibited productivity approximately 90% or approximately 30% of the time.

Per the germline V gene, CDR1 is LNHDA and CDR2 is SQIVND (reference sequence). There are 15 residues in the CDR3. With 8 bases clipped from V and 2 bases from J, the junction kept 8 bases outside the gene matches. Nominally healthy donors were sampled, though unrecorded immune exposures were likely. The sequenced sample consisted of PBMCs. This receptor was taken from a middle-aged woman in good health and CMV-seropositive. The V and J genes are TRBV19 and TRBJ2-3; TRBD1 matches at 9 bases. The CDR3 DNA reads as TGTGCCAGTCGGGGGACAGGGTTATTCACAGATACGCAGTATTTT. This sequence encodes CASRGTGLFTDTQYF.